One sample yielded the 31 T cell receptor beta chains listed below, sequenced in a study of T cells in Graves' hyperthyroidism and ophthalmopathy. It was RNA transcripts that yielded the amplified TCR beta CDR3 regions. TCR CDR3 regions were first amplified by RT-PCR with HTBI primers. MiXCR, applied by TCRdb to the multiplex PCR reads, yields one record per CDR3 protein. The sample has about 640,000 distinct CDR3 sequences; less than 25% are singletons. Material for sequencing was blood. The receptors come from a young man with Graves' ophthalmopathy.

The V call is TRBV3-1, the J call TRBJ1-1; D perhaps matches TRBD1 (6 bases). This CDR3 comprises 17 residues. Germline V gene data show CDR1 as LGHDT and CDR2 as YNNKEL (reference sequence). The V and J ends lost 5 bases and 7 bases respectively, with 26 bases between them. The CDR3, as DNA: TGTGCCAGCAGCTTTCTCGGGGGCGCCGAAATCGACATTGAAGCTTTCTTT. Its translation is CASSFLGGAEIDIEAFF.

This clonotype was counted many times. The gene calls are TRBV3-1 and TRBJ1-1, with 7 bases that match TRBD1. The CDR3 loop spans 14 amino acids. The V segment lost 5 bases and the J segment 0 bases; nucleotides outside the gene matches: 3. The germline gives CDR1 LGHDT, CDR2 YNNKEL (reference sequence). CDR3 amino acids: CASSTGQLNTEAFF. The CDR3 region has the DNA TGTGCCAGCAGCACGGGACAGTTGAACACTGAAGCTTTCTTT.

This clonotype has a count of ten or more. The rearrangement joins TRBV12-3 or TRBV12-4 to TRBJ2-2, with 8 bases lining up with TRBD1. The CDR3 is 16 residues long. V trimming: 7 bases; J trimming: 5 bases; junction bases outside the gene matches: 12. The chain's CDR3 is CASTNARQGRTGELFF. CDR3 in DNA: TGTGCCAGCACAAACGCCCGACAGGGGAGGACCGGGGAGCTGTTTTTT.

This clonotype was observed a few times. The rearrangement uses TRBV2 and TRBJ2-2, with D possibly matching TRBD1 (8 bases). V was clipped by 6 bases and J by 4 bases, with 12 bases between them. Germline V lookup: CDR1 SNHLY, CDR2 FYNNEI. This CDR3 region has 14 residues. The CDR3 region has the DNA TGTGCCAGCAGGAACAGGGGGGGCACCGGGGAGCTGTTTTTT. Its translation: CASRNRGGTGELFF.

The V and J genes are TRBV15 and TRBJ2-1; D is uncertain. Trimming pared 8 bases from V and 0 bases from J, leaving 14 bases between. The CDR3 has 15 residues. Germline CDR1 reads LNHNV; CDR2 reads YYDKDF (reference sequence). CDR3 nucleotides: TGTGCCACCTCATTGAGACTCAGCTCCTACAATGAGCAGTTCTTC. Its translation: CATSLRLSSYNEQFF.

CDR3 residues: CSTRDSYGYTF. The CDR3 DNA is TGCAGCACAAGGGACAGCTATGGCTACACCTTC. The rearrangement uses TRBV29-1 and TRBJ1-2; 7 bases map to TRBD1. V lost 8 bases, J lost 4 bases, and 4 bases stayed unmatched. The CDR3 is 11 amino acids. CDR1 and CDR2 (germline): SQVTM, ANQGSEA.

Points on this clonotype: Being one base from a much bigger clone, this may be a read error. The DNA for the CDR3 is TGTGCCAGCAGCGGAGGGACTAGCGGGCTCGCCTACGAGCAGTTCTTC. Protein product: CASSGGTSGLAYEQFF. V is TRBV7-9 and J is TRBJ2-1, with 12 nucleotides matching TRBD2. Germline V gives CDR1 SEHNR, CDR2 FQNEAQ (reference sequence). The CDR3 is 16 amino acids. Trimming cost V 5 bases and J 10 bases; bases outside gene matches: 12.

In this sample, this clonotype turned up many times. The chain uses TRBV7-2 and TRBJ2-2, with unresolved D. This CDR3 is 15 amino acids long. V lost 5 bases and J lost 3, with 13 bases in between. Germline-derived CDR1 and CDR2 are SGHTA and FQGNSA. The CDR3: CASSPYRPDTGELFF. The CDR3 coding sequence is TGTGCCAGCAGCCCCTACCGACCAGACACCGGGGAGCTGTTTTTT.

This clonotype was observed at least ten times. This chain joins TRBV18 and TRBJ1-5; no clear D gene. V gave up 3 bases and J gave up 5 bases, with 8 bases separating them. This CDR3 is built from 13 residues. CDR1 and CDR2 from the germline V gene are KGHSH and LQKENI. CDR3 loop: CASSPVDDQPQHF. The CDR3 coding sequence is TGTGCCAGCTCACCCGTAGACGATCAGCCCCAGCATTTT.

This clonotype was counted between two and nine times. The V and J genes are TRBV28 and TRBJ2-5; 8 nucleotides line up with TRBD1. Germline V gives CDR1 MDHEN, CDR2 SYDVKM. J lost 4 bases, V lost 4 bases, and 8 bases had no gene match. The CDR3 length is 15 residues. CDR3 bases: TGTGCCAGCAGTTGGGGGACAGGAAGGGGAGAGACCCAGTACTTC. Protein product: CASSWGTGRGETQYF.

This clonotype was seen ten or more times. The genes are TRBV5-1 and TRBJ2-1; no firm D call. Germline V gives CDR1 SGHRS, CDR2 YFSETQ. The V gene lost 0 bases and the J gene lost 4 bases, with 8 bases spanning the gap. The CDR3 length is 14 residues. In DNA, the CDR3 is TGCGCCAGCAGCTTGGCCGCGACTTACAATGAGCAGTTCTTC. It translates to CASSLAATYNEQFF. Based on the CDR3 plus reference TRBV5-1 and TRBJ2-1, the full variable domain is KAGVTQTPRYLIKTRGQQVTLSCSPISGHRSVSWYQQTPGQGLQFLFEYFSETQRNKGNFPGRFSGRQFSNSRSEMNVSTLELGDSALYLCASSLAATYNEQFFGPGTRLTVL.

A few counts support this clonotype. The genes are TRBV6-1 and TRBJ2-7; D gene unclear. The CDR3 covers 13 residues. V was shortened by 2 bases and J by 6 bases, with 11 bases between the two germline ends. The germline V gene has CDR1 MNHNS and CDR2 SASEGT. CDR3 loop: CASSEPPRSEQYF. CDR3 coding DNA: TGTGCCAGCAGTGAACCCCCCCGCAGCGAGCAGTACTTC.

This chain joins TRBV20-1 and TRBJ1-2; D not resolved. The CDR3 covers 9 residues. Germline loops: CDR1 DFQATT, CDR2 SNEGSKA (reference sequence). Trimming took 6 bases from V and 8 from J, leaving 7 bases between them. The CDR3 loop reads CSAGGGYTF. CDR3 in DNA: TGCAGTGCCGGAGGGGGCTACACCTTC.

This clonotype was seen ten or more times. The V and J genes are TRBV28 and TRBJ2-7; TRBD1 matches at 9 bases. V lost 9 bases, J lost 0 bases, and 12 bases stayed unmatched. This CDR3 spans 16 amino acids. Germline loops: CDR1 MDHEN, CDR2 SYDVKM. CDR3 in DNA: TGTGCCAGTACAGACCTCCGGGACAGGGCCTCCTACGAGCAGTACTTC. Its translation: CASTDLRDRASYEQYF.

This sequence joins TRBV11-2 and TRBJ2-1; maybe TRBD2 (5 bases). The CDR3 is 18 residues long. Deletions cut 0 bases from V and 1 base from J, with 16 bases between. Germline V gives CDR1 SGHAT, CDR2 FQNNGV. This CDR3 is CASSLESGRLLSYNEQFF. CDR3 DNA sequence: TGTGCCAGCAGCTTAGAGAGCGGCCGCCTTCTATCCTACAATGAGCAGTTCTTC.

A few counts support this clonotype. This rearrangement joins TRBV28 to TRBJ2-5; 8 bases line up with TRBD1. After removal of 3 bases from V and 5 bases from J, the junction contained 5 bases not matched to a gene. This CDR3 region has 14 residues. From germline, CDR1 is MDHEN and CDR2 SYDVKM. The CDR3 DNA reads TGTGCCAGCAGTTTCAGGGGGCATGTGGAGACCCAGTACTTC. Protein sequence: CASSFRGHVETQYF.

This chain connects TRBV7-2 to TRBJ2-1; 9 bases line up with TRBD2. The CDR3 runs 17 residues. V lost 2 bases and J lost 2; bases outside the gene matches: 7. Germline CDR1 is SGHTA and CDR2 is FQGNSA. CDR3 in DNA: TGTGCCAGCAGCTTACGAAGGACTAGCGCGGCCTACAATGAGCAGTTCTTC. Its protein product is CASSLRRTSAAYNEQFF.

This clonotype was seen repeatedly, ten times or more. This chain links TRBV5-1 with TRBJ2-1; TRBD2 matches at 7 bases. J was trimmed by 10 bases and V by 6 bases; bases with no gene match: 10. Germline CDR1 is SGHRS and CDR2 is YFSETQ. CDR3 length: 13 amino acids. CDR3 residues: CASTGTNEDEQFF. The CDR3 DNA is TGCGCCAGCACCGGGACTAACGAGGACGAGCAGTTCTTC.

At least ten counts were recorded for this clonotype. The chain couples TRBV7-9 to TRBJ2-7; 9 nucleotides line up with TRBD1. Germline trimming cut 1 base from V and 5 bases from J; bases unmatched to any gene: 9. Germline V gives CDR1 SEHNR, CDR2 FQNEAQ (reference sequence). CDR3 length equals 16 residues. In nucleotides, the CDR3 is TGTGCCAGCAGCTTAGATCCGGGACAGGGTTCGAACGAGCAGTACTTC. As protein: CASSLDPGQGSNEQYF. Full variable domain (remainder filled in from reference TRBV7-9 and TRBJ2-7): DTGVSQNPRHKITKRGQNVTFRCDPISEHNRLYWYRQTLGQGPEFLTYFQNEAQLEKSRLLSDRFSAERPKGSFSTLEIQRTEQGDSAMYLCASSLDPGQGSNEQYFGPGTRLTVT.

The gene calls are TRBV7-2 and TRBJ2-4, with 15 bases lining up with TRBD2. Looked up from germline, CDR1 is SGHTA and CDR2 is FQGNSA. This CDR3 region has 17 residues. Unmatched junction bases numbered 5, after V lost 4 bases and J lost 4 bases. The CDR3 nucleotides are TGTGCCAGCAGCTCTGGACTAGCGGGAGGGGGGAAAAACATTCAGTACTTC. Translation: CASSSGLAGGGKNIQYF.

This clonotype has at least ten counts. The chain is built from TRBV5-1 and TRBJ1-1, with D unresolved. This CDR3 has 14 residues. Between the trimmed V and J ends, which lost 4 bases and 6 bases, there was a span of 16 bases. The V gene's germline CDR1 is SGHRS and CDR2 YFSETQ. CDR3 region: CASSPGIGIPEAFF. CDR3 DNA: TGCGCCAGCAGCCCTGGGATTGGGATCCCTGAAGCTTTCTTT.

CDR3 bases: TGTGCCAGCAGTTTTTGGCAGGGGGCTTCTTTATCTTTCTTT. Translated, it gives CASSFWQGASLSFF. V is TRBV28 and J is TRBJ1-1; TRBD1 aligns across 8 bases. The CDR3 covers 14 residues. Trimming removed 3 bases from V and 12 bases from J; junction bases left unmatched: 12. Germline V gives CDR1 MDHEN, CDR2 SYDVKM. The entire variable domain, with the rest obtained from reference TRBV28 and TRBJ1-1, is as follows: DVKVTQSSRYLVKRTGEKVFLECVQDMDHENMFWYRQDPGLGLRLIYFSYDVKMKEKGDIPEGYSVSREKKERFSLILESASTNQTSMYLCASSFWQGASLSFFGQGTRLTVV.

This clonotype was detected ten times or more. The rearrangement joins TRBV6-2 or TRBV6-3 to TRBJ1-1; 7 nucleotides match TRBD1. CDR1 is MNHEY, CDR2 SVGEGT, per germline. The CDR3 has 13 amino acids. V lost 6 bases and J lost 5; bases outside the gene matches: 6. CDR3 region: CASSYDRVTEAFF. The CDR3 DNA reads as TGTGCCAGCAGCTACGACAGGGTAACTGAAGCTTTCTTT.

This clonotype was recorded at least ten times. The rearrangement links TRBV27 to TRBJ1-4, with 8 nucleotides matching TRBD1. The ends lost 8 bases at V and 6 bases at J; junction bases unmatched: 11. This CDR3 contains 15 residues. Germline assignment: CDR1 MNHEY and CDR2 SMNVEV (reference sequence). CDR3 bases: TGTGCCAGCGGATTTTTCGGGACAGGTGATGAAAAACTGTTTTTT. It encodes CASGFFGTGDEKLFF.

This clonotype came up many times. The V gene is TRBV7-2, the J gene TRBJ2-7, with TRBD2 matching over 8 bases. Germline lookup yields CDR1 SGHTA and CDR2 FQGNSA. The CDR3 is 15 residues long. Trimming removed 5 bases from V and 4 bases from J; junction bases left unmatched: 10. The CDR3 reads CASSPRGGGLYEQYF. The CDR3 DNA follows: TGTGCCAGCAGCCCAAGGGGCGGGGGGCTGTACGAGCAGTACTTC.

Here the CDR3 DNA reads TGTGCCAGCGGGCTCCCGGGACAGGGTTACAATGAGCAGTTCTTC. Translation gives CASGLPGQGYNEQFF. V and J are TRBV28 and TRBJ2-1; 9 bases fit TRBD1. CDR3 size: 15 residues. Germline CDR1 reads MDHEN; CDR2 reads SYDVKM. V lost 8 bases to trimming and J lost 4 bases; unmatched junction nucleotides: 9.

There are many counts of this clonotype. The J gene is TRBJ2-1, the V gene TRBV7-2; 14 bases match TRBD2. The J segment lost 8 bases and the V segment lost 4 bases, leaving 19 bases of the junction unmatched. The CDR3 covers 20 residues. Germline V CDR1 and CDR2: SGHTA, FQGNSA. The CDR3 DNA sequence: TGTGCCAGCAGCTCCTCGGACAGTTACTCGGGACTAGCGGGAGTTCATGAGCAGTTCTTC. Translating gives CASSSSDSYSGLAGVHEQFF.

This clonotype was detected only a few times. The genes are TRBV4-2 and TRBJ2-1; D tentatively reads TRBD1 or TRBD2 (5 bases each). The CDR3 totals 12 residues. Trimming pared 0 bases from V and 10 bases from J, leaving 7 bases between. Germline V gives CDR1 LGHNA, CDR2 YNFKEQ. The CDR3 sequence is CASSQDWGEQFF. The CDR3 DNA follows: TGTGCCAGCAGCCAAGATTGGGGGGAGCAGTTCTTC.

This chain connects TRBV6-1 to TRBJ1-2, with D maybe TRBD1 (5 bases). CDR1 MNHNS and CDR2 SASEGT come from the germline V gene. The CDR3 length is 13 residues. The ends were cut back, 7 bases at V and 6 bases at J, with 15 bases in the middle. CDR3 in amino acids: CASIGLLGHGYTF. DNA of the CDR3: TGTGCCAGCATCGGGCTTCTGGGACATGGCTACACCTTC.

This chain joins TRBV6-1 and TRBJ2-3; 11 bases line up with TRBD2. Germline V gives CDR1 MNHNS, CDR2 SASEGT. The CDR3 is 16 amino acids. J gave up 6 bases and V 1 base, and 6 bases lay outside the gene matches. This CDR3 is CASSEDTSGSSDTQYF. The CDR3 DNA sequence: TGTGCCAGCAGTGAAGATACTAGCGGGAGTTCGGATACGCAGTATTTT.

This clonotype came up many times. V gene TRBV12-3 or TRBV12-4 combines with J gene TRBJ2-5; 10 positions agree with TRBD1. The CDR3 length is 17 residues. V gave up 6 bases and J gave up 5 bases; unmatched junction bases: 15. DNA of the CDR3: TGTGCCAGCAGCCGCAACCGGGACAGGGGTCCCCGGGAGACCCAGTACTTC. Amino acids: CASSRNRDRGPRETQYF.